This is a list of T cell receptor beta chains from one sample in a study of control samples from healthy donors and cancer patients. The assay was immunoSEQ multiplex PCR, and TCRdb's table has in-frame clones only and misses some. The table shows 150,000 to 200,000 clones, with roughly 94% occurring only once. The source material was blood. All receptors derive from a woman aged 40 to 49 in good health. Both conserved end residues are part of each CDR3. Each record gives: CDR3 length, V gene, D gene, J gene, CDR3 protein, CDR3 DNA. The D gene is left open where the match is weak.

>16|TRBV10-2|TRBD1|TRBJ2-1
CASSVTGTGRGNEQFF
TGCGCCAGCAGTGTAACCGGGACAGGCAGGGGCAATGAGCAGTTCTTC
>16|TRBV10-2|.|TRBJ1-5
CASRRGQFDSNQPQHF
TGCGCCAGCAGGCGCGGACAGTTTGATAGCAATCAGCCCCAGCATTTT
>14|TRBV18|TRBD2|TRBJ2-7
CASSPTSGSGEQYF
TGTGCCAGCTCACCAACTAGCGGGAGCGGGGAGCAGTACTTC
>15|TRBV9|TRBD2|TRBJ2-5
CASSASGGDQETQYF
TGTGCCAGCAGCGCGTCGGGGGGGGACCAAGAGACCCAGTACTTC
>17|TRBV7-2|TRBD2|TRBJ2-3
CASSPLRTSGNADTQYF
TGTGCCAGCAGCCCCCTCAGGACTAGTGGAAACGCGGATACGCAGTATTTT
>14|TRBV7-9|.|TRBJ1-5
CASSPPGTFQPQHF
TGTGCCAGCAGCCCCCCCGGGACATTTCAGCCCCAGCATTTT
>14|TRBV4-1|TRBD1|TRBJ2-7
CASSQRTGPEEQYF
TGCGCCAGCAGTCAAAGGACAGGGCCGGAAGAGCAGTACTTC
>14|TRBV5-6|TRBD1|TRBJ2-3
CASSWGTVTDTQYF
TGTGCCAGCAGCTGGGGGACAGTCACAGATACGCAGTATTTT
>13|TRBV12-3/TRBV12-4|.|TRBJ2-5
CASRRDGQETQYF
TGTGCCAGCAGACGGGACGGCCAAGAGACCCAGTACTTC
>16|TRBV5-1|.|TRBJ2-5
CASSLATSAFKETQYF
TGCGCCAGCAGCTTGGCGACAAGTGCCTTTAAAGAGACCCAGTACTTC